A single sample is the source of the 17 T cell receptor beta chains below, sequenced in a study of CD8 T cells in Susac syndrome. A quantity of roughly 0.5 to 1 ug RNA underwent reverse transcription using random hexamers. TCRdb fed the immunoSEQ multiplex PCR reads into MiXCR, producing one record per CDR3 protein. The sample includes approximately 130,000 distinct CDR3 sequences, 94% seen only once; the top ten take roughly 0.095%. The sample comprised CD4+ T cells from PBMCs. The source of these receptors is a human donor in good health.

The chain combines TRBV7-2 with TRBJ2-1; 7 bases are shared with TRBD1. The V segment lost 1 base and the J segment 8 bases; nucleotides outside the gene matches: 5. CDR1 is SGHTA and CDR2 is FQGNSA in the germline V gene. The CDR3 is 14 residues long. The CDR3 protein is CASSLVAQGYEQFF. In DNA, the CDR3 is TGTGCCAGCAGCTTAGTGGCACAGGGGTATGAGCAGTTCTTC.

The CDR3 sequence is CASSLVGRDYEQYF. For the CDR3, the DNA is TGCGCCAGCAGCTTGGTGGGCAGGGACTACGAGCAGTACTTC. This rearrangement joins TRBV5-1 to TRBJ2-7, with D perhaps matching TRBD1 (5 bases). This CDR3 spans 14 amino acids. Germline CDR1 and CDR2: SGHRS and YFSETQ. Trimming left V 0 bases short and J 3 bases short, with 10 bases between.

The rearrangement uses TRBV7-9 and TRBJ2-7; TRBD2 agrees at 7 bases. CDR1 SEHNR and CDR2 FQNEAQ come from the germline V gene (reference sequence). V trimming: 7 bases; J trimming: 2 bases; junction bases outside the gene matches: 5. CDR3 length: 13 amino acids. CDR3 DNA: TGTGCCAGCAAGCGGGAAAGTACCTACGAGCAGTACTTC. Its translation: CASKRESTYEQYF.

The chain has TRBV19 and TRBJ2-1, with TRBD1 identical over 12 bases. The CDR3 totals 15 residues. After removal of 6 bases from V and 2 bases from J, the junction contained 2 bases not matched to a gene. Germline CDR1 reads LNHDA; CDR2 reads SQIVND (reference sequence). The CDR3 is CASRGTGGAYNEQFF. In DNA form, the CDR3 reads TGTGCCAGTAGGGGGACAGGGGGCGCCTACAATGAGCAGTTCTTC.

The J gene is TRBJ2-2, the V gene TRBV4-3; D remains unclear. V was trimmed by 1 base and J by 1 base, leaving 10 bases between them. The CDR3 consists of 16 residues. The germline V gene has CDR1 LGHNA and CDR2 YSLEER. DNA for the CDR3: TGCGCCAGCAGCCAAGCGCAGGCCTTGAACACCGGGGAGCTGTTTTTT. Its translation: CASSQAQALNTGELFF.

The chain carries TRBV3-1 and TRBJ1-6; no firm D call. From germline, CDR1 is LGHDT and CDR2 YNNKEL (reference sequence). Trimming shortened V by 0 bases and J by 9 bases, and 18 bases separated the two germline ends. This CDR3 is 17 amino acids long. The CDR3 reads CASSQEAPEDEGSPLHF. In DNA, the CDR3 is TGTGCCAGCAGCCAAGAAGCCCCGGAGGACGAAGGTTCACCCCTCCACTTT.

Only one count was recorded for this clonotype. The chain carries TRBV5-6 and TRBJ1-1, with D hard to call. The CDR3 is made up of 13 amino acids. Germline V gene data show CDR1 as SGHDT and CDR2 as YYEEEE. The V and J ends lost 1 base and 5 bases respectively, with 9 bases between them. As DNA, the CDR3 is TGTGCCAGCAGCTTGCTAGCGAGGACTGAAGCTTTCTTT. Its translation is CASSLLARTEAFF.

V is TRBV4-1 and J is TRBJ2-7; TRBD1 matches 8 bases. Germline V lookup: CDR1 MGHRA, CDR2 YSYEKL. V gave up 0 bases and J gave up 3 bases; unmatched junction bases: 7. The CDR3 totals 16 residues. The CDR3 DNA reads as TGCGCCAGCAGCCAAGACACGGGACAGGCCATCTACGAGCAGTACTTC. Amino acid sequence: CASSQDTGQAIYEQYF.

CDR3 sequence: CASSLEGGSYEQYF. In DNA form, the CDR3 reads TGCGCCAGCAGCTTAGAGGGTGGTTCCTACGAGCAGTACTTC. V usage is TRBV5-1 and J usage is TRBJ2-7; tentative D call: TRBD2 (5 bases). The CDR3 is 14 residues long. The germline CDR1 and CDR2 sequences are SGHRS and YFSETQ. With 2 bases removed from V and 1 base from J, the gap between germline ends came to 10 bases.

The CDR3 sequence: CASSPGLAGDPETQYF. In DNA form, the CDR3 reads TGTGCCAGCAGCCCGGGACTAGCGGGGGACCCGGAGACCCAGTACTTC. The chain employs TRBV12-3 or TRBV12-4 and TRBJ2-5, with 14 bases that match TRBD2. Losses at the gene ends were 6 bases for V and 5 bases for J; bases not matched to a gene: 8. The CDR3 loop spans 16 amino acids.

The CDR3 coding sequence is TGTGCCAGCAGCCCTCTTGGGGACATTCAGTACTTC. It encodes CASSPLGDIQYF. The V call is TRBV21-1, the J call TRBJ2-4. TRBV21-1 is a pseudogene locus. The CDR3 is 12 residues long.

The chain carries TRBV5-1 and TRBJ1-1; D might be TRBD1 (5 bases). Per the germline V gene, CDR1 is SGHRS and CDR2 is YFSETQ. V lost 6 bases, J lost 6 bases, and 18 bases lay in between. The CDR3 contains 14 residues. CDR3 sequence reads: CASKRFDPGAEAFF. The CDR3 DNA follows: TGCGCCAGCAAGCGTTTCGACCCGGGGGCTGAAGCTTTCTTT.

The chain carries TRBV19 and TRBJ2-7; weak D call: TRBD1 (6 bases). The CDR3 contains 15 residues. CDR1 and CDR2 from the germline V gene are LNHDA and SQIVND (reference sequence). V lost 2 bases and J lost 0, with 11 bases in between. In DNA, the CDR3 is TGTGCCAGTAGTATAAAGGCGGACAGCTCCTACGAGCAGTACTTC. Its protein is CASSIKADSSYEQYF. The whole variable domain, filled in from reference TRBV19 and TRBJ2-7, reads DGGITQSPKYLFRKEGQNVTLSCEQNLNHDAMYWYRQDPGQGLRLIYYSQIVNDFQKGDIAEGYSVSREKKESFPLTVTSAQKNPTAFYLCASSIKADSSYEQYFGPGTRLTVT.

The rearrangement links TRBV6-5 to TRBJ2-7; 12 bases fit TRBD2. Unmatched junction bases numbered 6, after V lost 8 bases and J lost 4 bases. The length of the CDR3 is 14 residues. Germline V CDR1 and CDR2: MNHEY, SVGAGI. CDR3 nucleotides: TGTGCCAGCGGAAGACTAGCGGGAGCTTACGAGCAGTACTTC. Its protein is CASGRLAGAYEQYF.

The rearrangement joins TRBV6-1 to TRBJ2-5, with D perhaps matching TRBD2 (6 bases). The CDR3 covers 11 residues. V was trimmed by 6 bases and J by 9 bases, leaving 11 bases between them. Germline CDR1 is MNHNS and CDR2 is SASEGT. The CDR3 protein is CASSPWEAQYF. The CDR3 DNA reads TGTGCCAGCAGCCCCTGGGAGGCCCAGTACTTC.

This clonotype was observed once. The rearrangement uses TRBV19 and TRBJ1-3; D is unresolved. Between the trimmed V and J ends, which lost 3 bases and 0 bases, there was a span of 9 bases. Germline loops: CDR1 LNHDA, CDR2 SQIVND (reference sequence). This CDR3 contains 15 residues. CDR3 DNA: TGTGCCAGTAGTATTCGGCCAGACTCTGGAAACACCATATATTTT. This codes for CASSIRPDSGNTIYF. Variable domain in full (rest from reference TRBV19 and TRBJ1-3): DGGITQSPKYLFRKEGQNVTLSCEQNLNHDAMYWYRQDPGQGLRLIYYSQIVNDFQKGDIAEGYSVSREKKESFPLTVTSAQKNPTAFYLCASSIRPDSGNTIYFGEGSWLTVV.

V is TRBV30 and J is TRBJ2-2, with no clear D. CDR3 length equals 11 residues. The germline gives CDR1 GTSNPN, CDR2 SVGIG (reference sequence). Between the trimmed V and J ends, which lost 2 bases and 6 bases, there was a span of 4 bases. The CDR3 sequence: CAWSSSGELFF. DNA for the CDR3: TGTGCCTGGAGTAGCTCCGGGGAGCTGTTTTTT.